This TCR beta chain was recovered during a study of T cells in Graves' hyperthyroidism and ophthalmopathy. Amplified TCR beta CDR3 regions came from RNA transcripts. An initial round of RT-PCR targeting the TCR CDR3 relied on the HTBI primer set. MiXCR, run by TCRdb on the multiplex PCR reads, gives a single entry per CDR3 protein. The sample carries 350,000 to 400,000 distinct CDR3 sequences, about 15% recorded once. The germline V gene encodes CDR1 SGHRS and CDR2 YFSETQ. V lost 1 base, J lost 0 bases, and 4 bases stayed unmatched. CDR3 length: 16 amino acids. General study results and limits: In simple terms, a model built on 13 V-J features told ophthalmopathy apart from stable hyperthyroidism.

Every diagnosis used clinical symptoms, serum thyroxine and TRAb, thyroid ultrasound and orbital computed tomography. The PBMCs had their origin in 7.5 to 10 ml of fresh peripheral blood. Worth noting for this clonotype: Antigen specificity is unknown.

The chain links TRBV5-1 to TRBJ2-7; 10 nucleotides line up with TRBD2. Source material: blood. This TCR derives from a woman in her 30s with Graves' hyperthyroidism. CDR3 loop: CASSLMASGSSYEQYF. As DNA, the CDR3 is TGCGCCAGCAGCTTGATGGCTAGCGGGAGCTCCTACGAGCAGTACTTC.